This is a list of T cell receptor beta chains from one sample in a study of T-cell memory formation after mild COVID-19. TCRdb re-called the 5' RACE reads through MiXCR, storing one row per CDR3 protein. The data hold roughly 450,000 distinct CDR3 sequences, with roughly 18% observed a single time. The source material was PBMCs or a T cell subset sorted from them (not recorded which). The source is a man younger than 35 who had mild COVID-19 (a few samples of this study predate the infection). Cell type and time point are not known. Both conserved end residues are part of each CDR3.

V	J	length	CDR3
TRBV5-1	TRBJ2-1	16	CASGYPSGGTYNEQFF
TRBV20-1	TRBJ2-1	14	CSARDRAVPSASNF
TRBV24-1	TRBJ2-3	17	CATSDLGQGLYGDTQYF
TRBV29-1	TRBJ1-2	8	CSADGYTF
TRBV5-4	TRBJ1-1	15	CASSTVQGAGTEAFF
TRBV2	TRBJ2-2	16	CASKGSYAANTGELFF
TRBV18	TRBJ1-2	14	CASSPPGQPYGYTF
TRBV5-1	TRBJ2-3	18	CASSQPTSGGVETDTQYF
TRBV11-2	TRBJ2-5	14	CASSPAGGHETQYF
TRBV7-9	TRBJ1-1	15	CASSSNRDTNTEAFF
TRBV20-1	TRBJ2-1	14	CSAIPQGAYNEQFF
TRBV7-9	TRBJ2-6	19	CASSPPDEGPPSGANVLTF
TRBV6-1	TRBJ1-5	15	CATEDPLHWDQPQHF
TRBV6-6	TRBJ2-3	16	CASSYSRGPGTDTQYF
TRBV12-3/TRBV12-4	TRBJ2-2	15	CASSLRLVGAGELFF
TRBV4-1	TRBJ1-5	16	CASSGAPMYSNQPQHF
TRBV20-1	TRBJ2-2	16	CSADRRGHPNTGELFF
TRBV5-1	TRBJ1-6	15	CASSFVQGYNSPLHF
TRBV4-2	TRBJ2-5	15	CASSQPTSGEETQYF
TRBV5-1	TRBJ2-3	17	CASSLAGLAGITDTQYF
TRBV11-2	TRBJ2-3	14	CASSSPRGRGTQYF
TRBV7-2	TRBJ1-4	15	CASSPTDRGWEKLFF
TRBV29-1	TRBJ2-1	13	CSVGAGTYNEQFF
TRBV20-1	TRBJ2-5	16	CSARGWGGWAQETQYF
TRBV5-8	TRBJ1-1	15	CASSLFVGRNTEAFF
TRBV6-1	TRBJ2-2	14	CASISGSNTGELFF
TRBV9	TRBJ1-1	15	CASSVDPDRGTEAFF
TRBV18	TRBJ1-1	15	CASSPPWGARTEAFF
TRBV7-8	TRBJ2-7	15	CASSSPAGIPYEQYF
TRBV7-9	TRBJ1-1	17	CASSLWLNWQLNTEAFF
TRBV10-3	TRBJ1-4	14	CATKEGTGDEKLFF
TRBV12-3/TRBV12-4	TRBJ1-1	13	CANLREENTEAFF
TRBV10-3	TRBJ1-1	15	CAISESSVESAEAFF
TRBV4-3	TRBJ2-4	17	CASSQVLQGLAKNIQYF
TRBV28	TRBJ2-2	14	CASNERGVVGELFF
TRBV20-1	TRBJ2-2	15	CSARVGTWNTGELFF
TRBV12-3/TRBV12-4	TRBJ2-3	11	CASSAGTGKVF
TRBV20-1	TRBJ2-2	14	CSASLREGTGELFF
TRBV12-5	TRBJ2-4	15	CASGLSGVAKNIQYF
TRBV7-2	TRBJ2-1	15	CASSLVDRDNNEQFF
TRBV16	TRBJ1-1	15	CASSQPQRLDAEAFF
TRBV18	TRBJ1-2	16	CASSPPLGDDNYGYTF
TRBV30	TRBJ2-1	16	CAWGRPGTSGGNEQFF
TRBV7-8	TRBJ2-1	13	CASTPAAYNEQFF
TRBV2	TRBJ2-5	15	CASSGPTSGGETQYF
TRBV12-3/TRBV12-4	TRBJ2-7	14	CASSRAPASYEQYF
TRBV4-1	TRBJ2-7	15	CASSHHRDGDYEQYF
TRBV7-6	TRBJ2-2	15	CASSENRENTGELFF
TRBV7-2	TRBJ2-3	14	CASRPGGATDTQYF
TRBV11-2	TRBJ1-5	14	CASSVTGAAQPQHF
TRBV7-8	TRBJ2-1	12	CASSLRDIEQFF
TRBV5-5	TRBJ1-5	13	CASSTSTFQPQHF
TRBV18	TRBJ2-3	16	CASSPRLAGNTDTQYF
TRBV24-1	TRBJ2-3	13	CATSEASTDTQYF
TRBV25-1	TRBJ2-1	15	CASSDSGTGYNEQFF